The rows below give T cell receptor beta chains drawn from one sample of a study of blood T cell repertoires in COVID-19. Repertoires were generated with immunoSEQ multiplex PCR, while TCRdb's copy carries only in-frame clones and drops some. The sample has about 90,000 clones; 70% to 90% are singletons. The material sequenced was peripheral blood. These receptor sequences come from a man in his fifties or sixties with acute or convalescent COVID-19. CDR3s leave out the opening cysteine and the closing phenylalanine or tryptophan.

v_call: TRBV4-2; j_call: TRBJ1-1; cdr3_aa: ASSQDPGGTDAF
v_call: TRBV19; j_call: TRBJ1-1; cdr3_aa: ASRLTGLNTEAF
v_call: TRBV6-5; j_call: TRBJ1-4; cdr3_aa: ASRRSAANEKLF
v_call: TRBV7-9; j_call: TRBJ2-6; cdr3_aa: ASSLLSILT
v_call: TRBV24-1; j_call: TRBJ2-3; cdr3_aa: ATSDGQGAFDTQY
v_call: TRBV5-6; j_call: TRBJ2-5; cdr3_aa: ASSRGTGQKTQY
v_call: TRBV19; j_call: TRBJ2-5; cdr3_aa: ASSLFGLAGGPDHETQY
v_call: TRBV9; j_call: TRBJ2-7; cdr3_aa: ASSAGHLYEQY
v_call: TRBV7-2; j_call: TRBJ1-2; cdr3_aa: ASSLAAVSYGYT
v_call: TRBV20-1; j_call: TRBJ2-7; cdr3_aa: SAGDHYEQY
v_call: TRBV11-1; j_call: TRBJ2-7; cdr3_aa: ASSQRAAPYEQY
v_call: TRBV5-6; j_call: TRBJ2-7; cdr3_aa: ASSLGGTGHHEQY
v_call: TRBV7-9; j_call: TRBJ2-7; cdr3_aa: ASSPGQGSLDEQY
v_call: TRBV7-2; j_call: TRBJ2-3; cdr3_aa: ASSSGLATDTQY
v_call: TRBV9; j_call: TRBJ2-3; cdr3_aa: ASSVGLAPTDTQY
v_call: TRBV21-1; j_call: TRBJ1-2; cdr3_aa: ASSDKTGGLGGYT
v_call: TRBV7-9; j_call: TRBJ2-2; cdr3_aa: ASSHGQGTGELF
v_call: TRBV24-1; j_call: TRBJ1-6; cdr3_aa: ATRGSQDNSPLH
v_call: TRBV11-2; j_call: TRBJ1-2; cdr3_aa: ASSLELDGGGYT
v_call: TRBV12-1; j_call: TRBJ2-1; cdr3_aa: ASSPIEGENEQF